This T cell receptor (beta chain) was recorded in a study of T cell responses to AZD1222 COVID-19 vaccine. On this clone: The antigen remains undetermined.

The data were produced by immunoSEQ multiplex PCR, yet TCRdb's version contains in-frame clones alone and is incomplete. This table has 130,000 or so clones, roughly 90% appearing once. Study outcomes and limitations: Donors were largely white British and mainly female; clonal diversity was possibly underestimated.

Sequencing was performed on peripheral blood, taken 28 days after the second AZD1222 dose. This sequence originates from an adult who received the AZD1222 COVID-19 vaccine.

CDR3 loop: CASSLGIPEAFF. The CDR3 nucleotides read TGTGCCAGCAGTTTAGGAATCCCTGAAGCTTTCTTT. The chain is built from TRBV12-3 or TRBV12-4 and TRBJ1-1; D gene unclear. The CDR3 spans 12 residues. V was cut by 1 base and J by 6 bases, with 6 bases left in between.